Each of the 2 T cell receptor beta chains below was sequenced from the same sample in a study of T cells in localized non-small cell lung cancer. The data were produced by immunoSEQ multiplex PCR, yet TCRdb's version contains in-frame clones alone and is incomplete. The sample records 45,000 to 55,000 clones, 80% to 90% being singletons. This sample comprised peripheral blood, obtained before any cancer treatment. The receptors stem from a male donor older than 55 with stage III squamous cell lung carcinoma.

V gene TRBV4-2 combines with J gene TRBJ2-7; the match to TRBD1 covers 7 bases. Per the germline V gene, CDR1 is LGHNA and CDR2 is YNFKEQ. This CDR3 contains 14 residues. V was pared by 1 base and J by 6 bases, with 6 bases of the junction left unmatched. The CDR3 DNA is TGTGCCAGCAGCCAAGTACCAAACAGGGGCGAGCAGTACTTC. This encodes CASSQVPNRGEQYF.

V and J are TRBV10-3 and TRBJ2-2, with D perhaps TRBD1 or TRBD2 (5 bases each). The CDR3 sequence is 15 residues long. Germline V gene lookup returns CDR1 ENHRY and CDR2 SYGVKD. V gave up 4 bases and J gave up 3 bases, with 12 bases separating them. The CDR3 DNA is TGTGCCATCAGTGCAGGGACGGTGTACACCGGGGAGCTGTTTTTT. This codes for CAISAGTVYTGELFF.